These 2 T cell receptor beta chains originate from one sample sequenced in a study of Tregs in tolerant kidney transplant recipients. TCRdb keeps only in-frame clones here, not all; method: immunoSEQ multiplex PCR. The sample has over 25,000 clones; the top ten hold about 7.6%. Sequenced material: CD8+ T cells from blood, taken before the transplant. These receptors originate from a human donor who received a combined kidney and bone marrow transplant.

As for this clone: Coverage ceases 3 residues before the CDR3 finishes, and the germline J gene fills in the end. V is TRBV7-6 and J is TRBJ2-7; 8 bases map to TRBD1. This CDR3 comprises 14 residues. V was pared by 5 bases and J by 5 bases, with 8 bases of the junction left unmatched. The germline gives CDR1 SGHVS, CDR2 FNYEAQ. CDR3 region: CASSLHGQGHEQYF. CDR3 bases read: TGTGCCAGCAGCCTGCACGGACAGGGACACGAG.

Comment on this clone: The CDR3 end is not reached by the read, which stops 3 residues before it; the germline J gene fills it in. This rearrangement joins TRBV6-1 to TRBJ2-1; the D gene is possibly TRBD2 (6 bases). The V gene lost 2 bases and the J gene lost 0 bases, with 11 bases spanning the gap. The CDR3 is 16 amino acids. CDR1 and CDR2 from the germline V gene are MNHNS and SASEGT. The covered CDR3 bases are TGTGCCAGCAGTGAATGGGACTTGAGCTCCTACAATGAG. Protein product: CASSEWDLSSYNE. The complete CDR3 sequence is CASSEWDLSSYNEQFF.